This T cell receptor beta chain was sequenced for a study of tumor and adjacent non-tumor tissue in lung cancer. Study overall: There were 11 to 13 adenocarcinoma, a couple of squamous cell carcinoma and 1 small cell lung cancer cases. Findings and caveats of the study: Normal lung showed higher cumulative top 100 clone frequency than tumor. TCR diversity was significantly greater in tumor than normal lung tissue.

The library came from three nested PCR rounds adapted from ARM-PCR protocols. TCRdb reprocessed the multiplex PCR reads with MiXCR, giving one entry per CDR3 protein. Of 60,000 or so distinct CDR3 sequences in the sample, around 64% were seen once. This sample's RNA came from whole unsorted tissue. This non-tumor lung sample came from over 3 cm beyond the tumor edge. To note about this clonotype: The antigen is unknown.

The sequenced sample consisted of distant non-tumor lung tissue. This clonotype was obtained from a man aged 65-85 years with non-small cell lung cancer.

CDR3 bases: TGCGACGTTGGTGTAACGAGCGTGGCGTTGAGTGAGCAGTTCTTC. Residues: CDVGVTSVALSEQFF. The V gene is TRBV29-1, the J gene TRBJ2-1; D is undetermined. The CDR3 extends over 15 amino acids. CDR1 is SQVTM, CDR2 ANQGSEA, per germline.